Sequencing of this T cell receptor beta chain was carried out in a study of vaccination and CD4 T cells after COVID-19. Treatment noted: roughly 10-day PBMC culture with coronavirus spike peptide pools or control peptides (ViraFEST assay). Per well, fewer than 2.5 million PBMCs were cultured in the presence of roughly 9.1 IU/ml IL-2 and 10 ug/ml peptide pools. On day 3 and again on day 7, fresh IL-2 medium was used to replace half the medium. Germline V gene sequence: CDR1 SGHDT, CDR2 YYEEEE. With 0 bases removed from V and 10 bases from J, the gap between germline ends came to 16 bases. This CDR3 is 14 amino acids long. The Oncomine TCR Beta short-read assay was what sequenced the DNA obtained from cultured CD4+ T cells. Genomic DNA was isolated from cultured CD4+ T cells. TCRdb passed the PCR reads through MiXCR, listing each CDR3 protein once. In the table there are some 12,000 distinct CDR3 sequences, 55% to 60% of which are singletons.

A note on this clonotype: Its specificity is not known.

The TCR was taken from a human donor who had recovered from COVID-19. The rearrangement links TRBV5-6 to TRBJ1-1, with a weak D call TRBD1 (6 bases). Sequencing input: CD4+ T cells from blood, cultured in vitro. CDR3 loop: CASSLEGGLGAAFF. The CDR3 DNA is TGTGCCAGCAGCTTGGAGGGGGGCCTTGGTGCAGCTTTCTTT.